Listed here are 7 T cell receptor beta chains from one sample, sequenced in a study of control samples from healthy donors and cancer patients. Generated by immunoSEQ multiplex PCR, the TCRdb table keeps only in-frame clones and is missing some. This sample carries roughly 81,000 clones, roughly 84% of them seen once, and the ten largest clones take 11%. Sequences were obtained from PBMCs. The source is a man in his sixties with head and neck cancer.

The V gene is TRBV12-5, the J gene TRBJ1-4; TRBD1 is a possible D gene (5 bases). This CDR3 contains 15 residues. The ends were cut back, 1 base at V and 8 bases at J, with 14 bases in the middle. The germline V gene has CDR1 LGHNT and CDR2 FRNRAP. The CDR3 protein is CASGLGYGKGEKLFF. CDR3 DNA: TGTGCTAGTGGTTTGGGGTATGGGAAGGGGGAAAAACTGTTTTTT.

The genes are TRBV18 and TRBJ2-1, with 10 nucleotides matching TRBD1. The CDR3 contains 17 residues. Germline V lookup: CDR1 KGHSH, CDR2 LQKENI. The trim removed 5 bases at V and 3 bases at J, leaving 10 bases unmatched. As DNA, the CDR3 is TGTGCCAGCTCATCCACTAGGGGGACAGGGGTCTACAATGAGCAGTTCTTC. Its protein product is CASSSTRGTGVYNEQFF.

The chain uses TRBV11-3 and TRBJ2-6, with D perhaps TRBD1 or TRBD2 (6 bases each). Germline assignment: CDR1 SGHNT and CDR2 YENEEA. V lost 4 bases to trimming and J lost 0 bases, with 10 bases between them. This CDR3 has 16 residues. CDR3 protein: CASSSGATSGANVLTF. In nucleotides, the CDR3 is TGTGCCAGCAGCTCGGGGGCTACCTCTGGGGCCAACGTCCTGACTTTC. Using reference TRBV11-3 and TRBJ2-6 for the parts outside the CDR3, the full variable domain is EAGVVQSPRYKIIEKKQPVAFWCNPISGHNTLYWYLQNLGQGPELLIRYENEEAVDDSQLPKDRFSAERLKGVDSTLKIQPAELGDSAVYLCASSSGATSGANVLTFGAGSRLTVL.

This clone was observed a few times. This chain uses TRBV7-2 with TRBJ2-3; D is undetermined. Trimming removed 5 bases at V and 3 bases at J, with 9 bases between. The germline gives CDR1 SGHTA, CDR2 FQGNSA. This CDR3 region has 13 residues. The CDR3 loop reads CASSPTATDTQYF. The CDR3 nucleotides read TGTGCCAGCAGCCCCACAGCGACAGATACGCAGTATTTT. The whole variable domain, filled in from reference TRBV7-2 and TRBJ2-3, reads GAGVSQSPSNKVTEKGKDVELRCDPISGHTALYWYRQSLGQGLEFLIYFQGNSAPDKSGLPSDRFSAERTGGSVSTLTIQRTQQEDSAVYLCASSPTATDTQYFGPGTRLTVL.

This clone showed up just a few times. This chain links TRBV16 with TRBJ1-5, with no clear D. V was clipped by 4 bases and J by 0 bases, with 10 bases between them. This CDR3 is 15 amino acids long. Germline lookup yields CDR1 KGHSY and CDR2 FQNENV. The CDR3 coding sequence is TGTGCCAGCAGCCCAATCGGGTATAGCAATCAGCCCCAGCATTTT. It translates to CASSPIGYSNQPQHF.

CDR3 amino acids: CASSLIRGQGNTIYF. The CDR3 coding sequence is TGTGCCAGCAGCTTAATCCGGGGCCAGGGAAACACCATATATTTT. The chain combines TRBV7-6 with TRBJ1-3; perhaps TRBD1 as D (5 bases). The CDR3 length is 15 residues. CDR1 SGHVS and CDR2 FNYEAQ come from the germline V gene. Trimming removed 2 bases from V and 4 bases from J, with 12 bases in between.

This chain joins TRBV2 and TRBJ2-5; D remains unclear. The CDR3 is made up of 12 amino acids. Trimming cost V 8 bases and J 5 bases, with 12 bases left between them. Germline values: CDR1 SNHLY, CDR2 FYNNEI. As DNA, the CDR3 is TGTGCCAGCGGGCGCCGGGCGGAGACCCAGTACTTC. It codes for CASGRRAETQYF.